The 12 T cell receptor beta chains given below trace back to one sample, sequenced in a study of blood T cell repertoires in COVID-19. Sequencing was performed with immunoSEQ multiplex PCR; in TCRdb, only in-frame clones are kept and a portion is missing. In the table there are tens of thousands of clones, about 81% of which are singletons. Sequencing was done on a sample of peripheral blood. The receptors derive from a human donor in a cohort sampled during active COVID-19.

The J gene is TRBJ1-1, the V gene TRBV11-2, with 7 nucleotides matching TRBD1. The V segment lost 8 bases and the J segment 5 bases; nucleotides outside the gene matches: 14. The CDR3 is 15 residues long. Germline V gives CDR1 SGHAT, CDR2 FQNNGV. The CDR3 sequence is CASGLRAGGDTEAFF. CDR3 nucleotides: TGTGCCAGCGGTCTCCGGGCAGGGGGAGATACTGAAGCTTTCTTT.

This chain links TRBV3-1 (or the pseudogene TRBV3-2) with TRBJ1-2; 9 bases are a match to TRBD1. V lost 7 bases and J lost 4; bases outside the gene matches: 7. Germline V gene data show CDR1 as LGHDT and CDR2 as YNNKEL (reference sequence). CDR3 length: 14 residues. The CDR3 DNA is TGTGCCAGCAATAACAGGGGGCTGGGCTATGGCTACACCTTC. The encoded protein is CASNNRGLGYGYTF.

The chain joins TRBV4-1 to TRBJ2-6; 11 bases match TRBD1. This CDR3 region has 17 residues. Per the germline V gene, CDR1 is MGHRA and CDR2 is YSYEKL. The ends lost 1 base at V and 7 bases at J; junction bases unmatched: 6. The CDR3 region has the DNA TGCGCCAGCAGCCAAGCCGGGACAGGGGGTAAAGCCAACGTCCTGACTTTC. It encodes CASSQAGTGGKANVLTF.

This rearrangement joins TRBV2 to TRBJ1-1; D unresolved. CDR3 length: 13 residues. Germline lookup yields CDR1 SNHLY and CDR2 FYNNEI. V lost 8 bases, J lost 1 base, and 11 bases lay in between. This chain's CDR3 is CASCLEGNTEAFF. CDR3 in DNA: TGTGCCAGCTGTTTAGAGGGGAACACTGAAGCTTTCTTT.

This clone was seen only once. The V call is TRBV7-2, the J call TRBJ2-7; D is uncertain. The CDR3 has 14 residues. The germline V and J ends were trimmed by 5 bases and 2 bases, with 13 bases remaining between them. From germline, CDR1 is SGHTA and CDR2 FQGNSA. The chain's CDR3 is CASSREARTYEQYF. The CDR3 region has the DNA TGTGCCAGCAGCAGAGAGGCCAGAACCTACGAGCAGTACTTC.

In its sample, this clone was seen a few times. The chain couples TRBV5-1 to TRBJ2-2, with a tentative D call TRBD2 (5 bases). The CDR3 contains 16 residues. Germline CDR1 and CDR2: SGHRS and YFSETQ. The V end was cut by 0 bases, the J end by 6 bases, with 15 bases between. CDR3 amino acids: CASSLDFASNPGELFF. CDR3 nucleotides: TGCGCCAGCAGCTTGGATTTTGCTAGCAATCCCGGGGAGCTGTTTTTT.

The rearrangement links TRBV7-9 to TRBJ2-7; 8 nucleotides line up with TRBD2. This CDR3 has 15 residues. CDR1 is SEHNR and CDR2 is FQNEAQ in the germline V gene (reference sequence). Unmatched junction bases numbered 9, after V lost 5 bases and J lost 3 bases. CDR3: CASSPLGAGDYEQYF. Here the CDR3 DNA reads TGTGCCAGCAGCCCCCTCGGAGCGGGGGACTACGAGCAGTACTTC.

The chain has TRBV5-1 and TRBJ2-7, with D maybe TRBD1 (6 bases). Per germline, CDR1 SGHRS and CDR2 YFSETQ. The CDR3 runs 17 residues. Trimming removed 0 bases at V and 0 bases at J, with 16 bases between. The CDR3 DNA reads as TGCGCCAGCAGCTTGGGGCAGGGGAGATGGAGCTCCTACGAGCAGTACTTC. Protein product: CASSLGQGRWSSYEQYF.

The rearrangement joins TRBV27 to TRBJ1-2; D not certain. Germline loops: CDR1 MNHEY, CDR2 SMNVEV (reference sequence). V was clipped by 5 bases and J by 8 bases, with 15 bases between them. The CDR3 is made up of 13 amino acids. CDR3 nucleotides: TGTGCCAGCAGTACACGGACTGGCTGGGGCTACACCTTC. This encodes CASSTRTGWGYTF.

The chain recombines TRBV6-1 with TRBJ2-3, with 8 bases fitting TRBD2. This CDR3 spans 17 amino acids. The germline V gene has CDR1 MNHNS and CDR2 SASEGT. Trimming took 4 bases from V and 4 from J; bases not matched to a gene: 13. The CDR3 loop reads CASSGGFAGGPPDTQYF. The CDR3 coding sequence is TGTGCCAGCAGTGGGGGGTTTGCGGGGGGACCCCCAGATACGCAGTATTTT.

The chain uses TRBV19 and TRBJ1-5; 8 bases map to TRBD1. Germline V gene lookup returns CDR1 LNHDA and CDR2 SQIVND (reference sequence). J gave up 3 bases and V 7 bases, and 8 bases lay outside the gene matches. The CDR3 runs to 15 residues. This chain's CDR3 is CASIETGVANQPQHF. The CDR3 DNA reads TGTGCCAGTATAGAGACAGGGGTTGCCAATCAGCCCCAGCATTTT.

In regard to this clone: The germline gene is not matched at one end of the junction; a read error may be the cause. V usage is TRBV2 and J usage is TRBJ2-7; TRBD1 is a possible D gene (5 bases). There are 12 residues in the CDR3. From germline, CDR1 is SNHLY and CDR2 FYNNEI. DNA of the CDR3: TGTGCCAGCACTGAAAGGGGTGGCGAGCAGTACTTC. Protein product: CASTERGGEQYF.